This T cell receptor (beta chain) originates from a study of molecular identifiers for immune sequencing clone quantification. The V gene's germline CDR1 is GTSNPN and CDR2 SVGIG (reference sequence). The V end lost 0 bases, the J end lost 4 bases, and 7 bases lay between the germline ends. This CDR3 contains 13 residues. TCRdb re-analysed the PCR reads in MiXCR, keeping a single row per CDR3 protein. The profile shows hundreds of thousands of distinct CDR3 sequences, 25% of them singletons. The TCR sequence derives from a human donor in good health. Some libraries in this study had Jurkat cell RNA spiked in. The specimen sequenced was naive CD8+ T cells from blood, with Jurkat cell RNA spiked in. Specified subset: FACS-sorted CD8+CD4-CCR7+CD45RA+ naive T cells. This chain links TRBV30 with TRBJ1-3, with D hard to call. CDR3 region: CAWSVGPGNTIYF. The CDR3 nucleotides read TGTGCCTGGAGTGTAGGTCCAGGAAACACCATATATTTT.